This T cell receptor (beta chain) was recorded in a study of early T cells in non-severe SARS-CoV-2 infection. Study background: Chains stayed unpaired after sequencing of bulk RNA from unsorted whole blood. Findings and caveats of the study: Comparison of clonotypes with VDJdb favored anti-spike CD8 responses while missing private and CD4 specificities.

The TCR library protocol attached unique molecular identifiers to the individual cDNA molecules. TCRdb recomputed calls from the 5' RACE reads with MiXCR, one row per CDR3 protein. This sample has approximately 70,000 distinct CDR3 sequences; about 13% occur once, and the top ten carry approximately 5.2%. This clonotype was picked up a small number of times. Its antigen is undetermined. CDR1 SQVTM and CDR2 ANQGSEA come from the germline V gene. This CDR3 contains 13 residues. V was cut by 1 base and J by 10 bases, with 14 bases left in between. The origin of this receptor is an adult who was a healthcare worker with PCR-confirmed SARS-CoV-2 infection or an uninfected control (not recorded which). The sample comprised whole blood. The rearrangement joins TRBV29-1 to TRBJ2-1; a weak D match, TRBD2 (5 bases). The CDR3 reads CSVEVARRGEQFF. In DNA form, the CDR3 reads TGCAGCGTTGAAGTGGCACGTAGAGGGGAGCAGTTCTTC.